A selection of T cell receptor beta chains follows, all from one sample in a study of cytomegalovirus exposure and HLA in healthy donors. Clones were sequenced by immunoSEQ multiplex PCR, and TCRdb holds only the in-frame ones, with some missing. The table has approximately 72,000 clones, 90% to 95% seen once. Source material: PBMCs. The receptors were gathered from a woman younger than 30 in good health and CMV-seronegative. CDR3s include the opening cysteine and the closing phenylalanine or tryptophan. Fields, in order: D gene, V gene, J gene, CDR3 protein, CDR3 DNA. The D gene is left open where the match is weak.

D: .; V: TRBV2; J: TRBJ2-7; CDR3: CASSPPGSLGQYF; DNA: TGTGCCAGCAGTCCCCCCGGGTCCCTCGGGCAGTACTTC
D: .; V: TRBV29-1; J: TRBJ1-6; CDR3: CSVNTGSDNSPLHF; DNA: TGCAGCGTAAACACCGGGAGTGATAATTCACCCCTCCACTTT
D: TRBD2; V: TRBV2; J: TRBJ2-2; CDR3: CASSGSGTSGGAPLGELFF; DNA: TGTGCCAGCAGTGGATCCGGGACTAGCGGGGGGGCCCCTTTAGGGGAGCTGTTTTTT
D: TRBD1; V: TRBV5-6; J: TRBJ2-7; CDR3: CASSWDRADEQYF; DNA: TGTGCCAGCAGCTGGGACAGGGCGGACGAGCAGTACTTC
D: .; V: TRBV6-5; J: TRBJ2-3; CDR3: CASSYGAGYTDTQYF; DNA: TGTGCCAGCAGTTACGGGGCGGGATACACAGATACGCAGTATTTT
D: .; V: TRBV28; J: TRBJ1-3; CDR3: CASISGGADTIYF; DNA: TGTGCCAGCATCTCTGGGGGGGCGGACACCATATATTTT
D: .; V: TRBV7-2; J: TRBJ2-4; CDR3: CASSLEGIVGGRNIQYF; DNA: TGTGCCAGCAGCTTAGAGGGGATAGTGGGTGGGAGGAACATTCAGTACTTC
D: .; V: TRBV6-1; J: TRBJ1-1; CDR3: CASSEARQEAFF; DNA: TGTGCCAGCAGTGAAGCCAGACAAGAAGCTTTCTTT
D: .; V: TRBV4-3; J: TRBJ1-4; CDR3: CASRPGGRGRTNEKLFF; DNA: TGCGCCAGCAGGCCGGGAGGAAGGGGCCGAACTAATGAAAAACTGTTTTTT
D: .; V: TRBV7-2; J: TRBJ2-1; CDR3: CASSLGAHSYNEQFF; DNA: TGTGCCAGCAGCTTAGGGGCTCACTCCTACAATGAGCAGTTCTTC
D: .; V: TRBV7-3; J: TRBJ1-6; CDR3: CASSVDSVSPLHF; DNA: TGTGCCAGCAGCGTGGACAGTGTTTCACCCCTCCACTTT